This T cell receptor (beta chain) derives from a study of shared clonotypes between healthy human individuals. For the study at large: Per donor, three plates held CD4 naive cells, three held CD4 memory, two held CD8 naive and one held CD8 memory.

Naive CD8 cells, CD45RO-negative and positively selected for CCR7, excluded terminally differentiated effector memory CD45RA+ cells. The V gene's germline CDR1 is SGHTA and CDR2 FQGTGA. CDR3 length: 13 amino acids. Trimming cost V 4 bases and J 4 bases; bases outside gene matches: 1. Method: immunoSEQ multiplex PCR; TCRdb's copy keeps in-frame clones and lacks some. Among about 2 million clones listed, about 95% were seen once. This TCR was sampled from a man aged 18 to 30 in good health. The chain is built from TRBV7-3 and TRBJ2-3, with 8 bases that match TRBD2. The sample consisted of naive CD8+ T cells sorted from blood. This CDR3 reads CASSSGGPDTQYF. CDR3 nucleotide sequence: TGTGCCAGCAGCTCGGGGGGGCCAGATACGCAGTATTTT.